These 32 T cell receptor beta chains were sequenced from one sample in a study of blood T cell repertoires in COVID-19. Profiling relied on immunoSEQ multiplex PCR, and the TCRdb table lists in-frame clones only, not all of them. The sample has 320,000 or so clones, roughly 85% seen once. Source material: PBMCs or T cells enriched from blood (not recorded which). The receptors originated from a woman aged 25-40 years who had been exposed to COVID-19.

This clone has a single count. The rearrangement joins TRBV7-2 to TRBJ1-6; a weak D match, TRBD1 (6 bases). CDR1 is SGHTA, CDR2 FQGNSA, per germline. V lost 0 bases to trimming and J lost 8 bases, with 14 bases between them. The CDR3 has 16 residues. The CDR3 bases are TGTGCCAGCAGCTTAGCCACAGGGATTTCCTATTCACCCCTCCACTTT. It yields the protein CASSLATGISYSPLHF.

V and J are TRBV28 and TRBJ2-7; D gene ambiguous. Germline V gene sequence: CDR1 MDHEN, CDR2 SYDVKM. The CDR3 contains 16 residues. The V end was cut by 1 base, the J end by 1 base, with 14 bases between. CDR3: CASSLSEAPSSYEQYF. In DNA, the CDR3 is TGTGCCAGCAGTTTATCCGAGGCCCCATCGTCCTACGAGCAGTACTTC.

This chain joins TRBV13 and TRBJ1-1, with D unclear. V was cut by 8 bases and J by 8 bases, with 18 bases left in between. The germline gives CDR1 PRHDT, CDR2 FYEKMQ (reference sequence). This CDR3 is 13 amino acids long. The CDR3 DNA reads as TGTGCCAGCTTACGGCGGGCAACCGGGGAAGCTTTCTTT. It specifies CASLRRATGEAFF.

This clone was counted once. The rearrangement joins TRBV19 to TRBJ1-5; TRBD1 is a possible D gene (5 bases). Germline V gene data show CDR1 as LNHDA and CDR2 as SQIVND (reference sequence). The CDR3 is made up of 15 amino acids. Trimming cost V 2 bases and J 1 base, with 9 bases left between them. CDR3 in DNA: TGTGCCAGTAGTATAATCCAGGGAAGCAATCAGCCCCAGCATTTT. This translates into CASSIIQGSNQPQHF.

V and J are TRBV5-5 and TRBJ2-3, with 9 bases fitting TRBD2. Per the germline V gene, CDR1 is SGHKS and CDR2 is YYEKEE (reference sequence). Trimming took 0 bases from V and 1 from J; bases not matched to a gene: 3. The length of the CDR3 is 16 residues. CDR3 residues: CASSLVASGGTDTQYF. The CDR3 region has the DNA TGTGCCAGCAGCTTGGTCGCTAGCGGGGGCACAGATACGCAGTATTTT.

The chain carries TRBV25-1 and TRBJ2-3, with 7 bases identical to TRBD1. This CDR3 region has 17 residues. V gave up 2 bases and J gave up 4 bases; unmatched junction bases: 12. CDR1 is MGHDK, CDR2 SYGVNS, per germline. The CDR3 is CASSELQGTSRADTQYF. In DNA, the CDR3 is TGTGCCAGCAGTGAACTACAGGGGACCTCACGGGCAGATACGCAGTATTTT.

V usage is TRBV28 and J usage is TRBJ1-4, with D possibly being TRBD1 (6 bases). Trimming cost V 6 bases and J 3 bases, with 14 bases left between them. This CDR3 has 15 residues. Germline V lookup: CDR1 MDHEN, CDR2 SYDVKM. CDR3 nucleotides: TGTGCCAGCAGGACTTTACAGGGCCCTAATGAAAAACTGTTTTTT. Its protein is CASRTLQGPNEKLFF.

This CDR3 is CASSYRDRDNSPLHF. Here the CDR3 DNA reads TGTGCCAGCAGTTACCGGGACAGAGATAATTCACCCCTCCACTTT. V is TRBV6-5 and J is TRBJ1-6, with 7 bases fitting TRBD1. Per the germline V gene, CDR1 is MNHEY and CDR2 is SVGAGI. The CDR3 has 15 amino acids. J gave up 5 bases and V 2 bases, and 3 bases lay outside the gene matches.

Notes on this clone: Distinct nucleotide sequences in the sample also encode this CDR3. In DNA, the CDR3 is TGTGCCAGTCGAGACAGGGGGCAAGAGACCCAGTACTTC. This gives the protein CASRDRGQETQYF. V and J are TRBV19 and TRBJ2-5; 9 bases map to TRBD1. V dropped 8 bases and J dropped 2; count of bases not matched to a gene: 3. Germline V gene data show CDR1 as LNHDA and CDR2 as SQIVND (reference sequence). There are 13 residues in the CDR3.

In nucleotides, the CDR3 is TGTGCCAGTAGTATTGCAGGGATGGACACTGAAGCTTTCTTT. Amino acids: CASSIAGMDTEAFF. The chain combines TRBV19 with TRBJ1-1; the D gene is possibly TRBD1 (5 bases). This CDR3 contains 14 residues. Per the germline V gene, CDR1 is LNHDA and CDR2 is SQIVND (reference sequence). Trimming stripped 3 bases from V and 3 bases from J, with 11 bases between.

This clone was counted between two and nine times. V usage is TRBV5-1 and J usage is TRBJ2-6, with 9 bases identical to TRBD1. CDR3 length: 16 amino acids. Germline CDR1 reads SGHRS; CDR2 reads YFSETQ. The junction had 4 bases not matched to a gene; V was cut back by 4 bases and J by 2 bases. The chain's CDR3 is CASSPYRGPGANVLTF. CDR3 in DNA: TGCGCCAGCAGCCCATACAGGGGGCCTGGGGCCAACGTCCTGACTTTC.

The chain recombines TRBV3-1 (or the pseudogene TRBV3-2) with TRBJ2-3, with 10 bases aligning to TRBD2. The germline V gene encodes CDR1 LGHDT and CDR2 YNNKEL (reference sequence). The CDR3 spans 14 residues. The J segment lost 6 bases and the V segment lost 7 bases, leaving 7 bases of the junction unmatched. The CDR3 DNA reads TGTGCCAGCAATATAGGACTAGCGGCGGATACGCAGTATTTT. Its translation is CASNIGLAADTQYF.

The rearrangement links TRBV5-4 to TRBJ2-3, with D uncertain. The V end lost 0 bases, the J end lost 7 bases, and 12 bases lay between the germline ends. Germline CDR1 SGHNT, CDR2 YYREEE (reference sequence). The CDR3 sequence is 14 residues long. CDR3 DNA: TGTGCCAGCAGCTTGGATCCTAGTATGTATACGCAGTATTTT. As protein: CASSLDPSMYTQYF.

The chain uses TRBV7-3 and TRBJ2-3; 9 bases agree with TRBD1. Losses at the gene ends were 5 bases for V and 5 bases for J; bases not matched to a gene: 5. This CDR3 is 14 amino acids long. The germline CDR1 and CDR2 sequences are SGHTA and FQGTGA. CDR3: CASSPYRGQDTQYF. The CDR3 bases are TGTGCCAGCAGCCCATACAGGGGGCAAGATACGCAGTATTTT.

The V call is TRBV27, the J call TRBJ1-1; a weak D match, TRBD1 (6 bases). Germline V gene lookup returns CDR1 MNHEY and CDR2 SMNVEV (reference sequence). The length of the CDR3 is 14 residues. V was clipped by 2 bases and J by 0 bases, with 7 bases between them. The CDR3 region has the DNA TGTGCCAGCAGTTTACAGGGGATGAACACTGAAGCTTTCTTT. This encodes CASSLQGMNTEAFF.

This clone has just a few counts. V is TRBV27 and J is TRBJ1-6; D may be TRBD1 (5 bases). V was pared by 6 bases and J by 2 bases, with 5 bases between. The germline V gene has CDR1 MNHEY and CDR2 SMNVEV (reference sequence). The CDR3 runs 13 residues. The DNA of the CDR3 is TGTGCCAGCAGGGACACCTATAATTCACCCCTCCACTTT. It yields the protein CASRDTYNSPLHF.

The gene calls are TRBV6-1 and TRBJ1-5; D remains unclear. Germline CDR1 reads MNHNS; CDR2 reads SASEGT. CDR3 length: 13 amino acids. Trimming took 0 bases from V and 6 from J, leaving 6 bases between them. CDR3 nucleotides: TGTGCCAGCAGTGAAGCGAGCTTTCAGCCCCAGCATTTT. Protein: CASSEASFQPQHF.

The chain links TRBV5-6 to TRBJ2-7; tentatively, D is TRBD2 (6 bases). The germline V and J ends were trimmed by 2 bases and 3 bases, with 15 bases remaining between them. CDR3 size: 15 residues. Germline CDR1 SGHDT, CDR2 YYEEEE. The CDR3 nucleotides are TGTGCCAGCAGCTTAAGTCCAGGAGGGTTCTACGAGCAGTACTTC. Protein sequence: CASSLSPGGFYEQYF.

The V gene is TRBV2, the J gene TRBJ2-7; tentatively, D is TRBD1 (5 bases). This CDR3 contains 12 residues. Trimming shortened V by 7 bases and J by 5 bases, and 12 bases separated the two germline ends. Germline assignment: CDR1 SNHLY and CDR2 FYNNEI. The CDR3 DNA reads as TGTGCCAGCAAAGCAGGGCCCCACGAGCAGTACTTC. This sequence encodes CASKAGPHEQYF.

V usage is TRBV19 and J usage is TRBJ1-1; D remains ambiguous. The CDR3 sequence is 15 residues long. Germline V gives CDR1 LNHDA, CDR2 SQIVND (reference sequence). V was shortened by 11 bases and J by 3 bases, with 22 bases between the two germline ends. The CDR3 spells CASFSRVPRDTEAFF. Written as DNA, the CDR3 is TGTGCCTCTTTCTCCCGGGTTCCTCGGGACACTGAAGCTTTCTTT.

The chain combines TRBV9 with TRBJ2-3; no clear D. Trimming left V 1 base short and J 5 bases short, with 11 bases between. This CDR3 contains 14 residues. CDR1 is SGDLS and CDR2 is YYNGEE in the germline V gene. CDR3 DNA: TGTGCCAGCAGCGTAACCTCAGCGCTAGATACGCAGTATTTT. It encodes CASSVTSALDTQYF. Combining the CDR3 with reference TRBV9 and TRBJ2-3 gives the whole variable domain DSGVTQTPKHLITATGQRVTLRCSPRSGDLSVYWYQQSLDQGLQFLIQYYNGEERAKGNILERFSAQQFPDLHSELNLSSLELGDSALYFCASSVTSALDTQYFGPGTRLTVL.

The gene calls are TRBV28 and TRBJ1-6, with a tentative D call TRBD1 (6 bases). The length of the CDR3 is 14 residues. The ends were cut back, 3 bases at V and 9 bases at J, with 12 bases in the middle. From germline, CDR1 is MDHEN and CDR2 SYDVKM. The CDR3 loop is CASSFRQGSSPLHF. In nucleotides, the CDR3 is TGTGCCAGCAGTTTCCGGCAGGGGAGTTCACCCCTCCACTTT.

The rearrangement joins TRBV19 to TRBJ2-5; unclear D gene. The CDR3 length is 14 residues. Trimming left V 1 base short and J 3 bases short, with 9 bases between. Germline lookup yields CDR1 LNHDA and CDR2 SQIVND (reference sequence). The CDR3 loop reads CASSIVGSEETQYF. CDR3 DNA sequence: TGTGCCAGTAGTATAGTTGGCAGCGAAGAGACCCAGTACTTC.

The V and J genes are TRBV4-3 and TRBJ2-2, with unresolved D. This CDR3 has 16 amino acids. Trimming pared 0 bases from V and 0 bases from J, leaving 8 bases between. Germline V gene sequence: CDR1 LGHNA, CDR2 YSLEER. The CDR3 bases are TGCGCCAGCAGCCAAGACCCTACCGCGAACACCGGGGAGCTGTTTTTT. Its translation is CASSQDPTANTGELFF.

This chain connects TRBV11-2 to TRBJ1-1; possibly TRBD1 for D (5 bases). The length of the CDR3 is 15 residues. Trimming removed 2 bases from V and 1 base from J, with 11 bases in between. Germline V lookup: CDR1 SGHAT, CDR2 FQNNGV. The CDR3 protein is CASSLPPGGNTEAFF. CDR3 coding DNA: TGTGCCAGCAGCTTACCGCCGGGGGGGAACACTGAAGCTTTCTTT.

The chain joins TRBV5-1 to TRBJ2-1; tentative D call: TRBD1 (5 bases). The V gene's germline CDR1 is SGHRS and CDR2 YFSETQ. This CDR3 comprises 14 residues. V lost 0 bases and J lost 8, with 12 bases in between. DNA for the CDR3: TGCGCCAGCAGCTTGGGCAGGGTCGAGGATGAGCAGTTCTTC. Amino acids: CASSLGRVEDEQFF.

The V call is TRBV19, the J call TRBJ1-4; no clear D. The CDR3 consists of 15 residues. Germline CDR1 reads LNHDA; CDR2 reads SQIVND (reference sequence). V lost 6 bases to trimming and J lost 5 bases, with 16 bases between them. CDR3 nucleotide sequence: TGTGCCAGTAGCCCACCGGAGAGCGCAAATGAAAAACTGTTTTTT. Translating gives CASSPPESANEKLFF.

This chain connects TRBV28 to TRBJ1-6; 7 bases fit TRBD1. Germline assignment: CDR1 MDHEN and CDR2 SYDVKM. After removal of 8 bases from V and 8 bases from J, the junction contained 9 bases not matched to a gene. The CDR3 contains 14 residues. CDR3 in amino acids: CASGIWDSHSPLHF. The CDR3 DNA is TGTGCCAGCGGGATCTGGGACAGCCATTCACCCCTCCACTTT.

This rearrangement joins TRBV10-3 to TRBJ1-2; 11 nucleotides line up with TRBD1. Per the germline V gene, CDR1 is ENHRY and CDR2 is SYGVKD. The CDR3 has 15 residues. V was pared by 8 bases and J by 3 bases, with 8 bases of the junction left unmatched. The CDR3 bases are TGTGCCATCGGTAACCGGGACAGGGGGGACTATGGCTACACCTTC. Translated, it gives CAIGNRDRGDYGYTF.

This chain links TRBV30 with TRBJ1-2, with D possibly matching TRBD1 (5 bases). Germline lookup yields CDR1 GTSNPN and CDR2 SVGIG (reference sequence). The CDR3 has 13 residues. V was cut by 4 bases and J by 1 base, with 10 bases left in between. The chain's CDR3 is CAWNKGYNYGYTF. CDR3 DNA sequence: TGTGCCTGGAATAAGGGGTATAACTATGGCTACACCTTC.

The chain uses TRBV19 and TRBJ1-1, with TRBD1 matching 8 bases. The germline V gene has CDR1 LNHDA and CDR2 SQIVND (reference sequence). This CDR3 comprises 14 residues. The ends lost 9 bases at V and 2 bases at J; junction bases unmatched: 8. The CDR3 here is CARWPGQANTEAFF. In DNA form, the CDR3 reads TGTGCCAGGTGGCCGGGACAGGCAAACACTGAAGCTTTCTTT.

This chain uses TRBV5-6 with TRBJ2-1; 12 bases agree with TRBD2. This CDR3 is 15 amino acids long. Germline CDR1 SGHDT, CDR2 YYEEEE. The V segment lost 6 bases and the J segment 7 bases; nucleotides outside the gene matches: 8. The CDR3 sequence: CASTLAGGPKNEQFF. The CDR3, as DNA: TGTGCCAGCACCCTAGCGGGAGGGCCCAAAAATGAGCAGTTCTTC.